This TCR beta chain was profiled in a study of shared clonotypes between healthy human individuals. Overall study: Donors had three CD4 naive, three CD4 memory, two CD8 naive and one CD8 memory plate apiece.

Deletions cut 0 bases from V and 4 bases from J, with 16 bases between. Germline V lookup: CDR1 SGHRS, CDR2 YFSETQ. CDR3 length: 16 residues. Comment on this clone: Its antigen is not identified.

Repertoires were generated with immunoSEQ multiplex PCR, while TCRdb's copy carries only in-frame clones and drops some. The table lists 400,000 or so clones, roughly 96% of them singletons. Study conclusions and caveats: With few donors, the genetic and exposure-history diversity represented was limited. Against clonotypes common to all four donors, non-shared ones had lower generation probabilities. Sharing across a handful of donors was seen in about 5% of naive CD4 clonotypes.

The clonotype originates from a young man in good health. Material for sequencing was memory CD8+ T cells sorted from blood. Subset described: CD45RO+ cells pooled with CCR7-negative TemRA cells. The V gene is TRBV5-1, the J gene TRBJ1-2; weak D call: TRBD1 (5 bases). Here the CDR3 reads CASSLVLRTTSYGYTF. The CDR3 region has the DNA TGCGCCAGCAGCTTGGTGCTCAGGACAACCTCCTATGGCTACACCTTC.